This T cell receptor beta chain was recovered during a study of T-cell reconstitution after alpha-beta-depleted transplantation in children. Study outcomes and limitations: By about two months after transplant, alpha-beta T cells reportedly arose from several hundred graft clones that had expanded. Newly generated T cells supplied most T-cell counts and diversity one year post-transplant. Day-60 TCRbeta diversity that was high in some patients was derived from surviving recipient T cells and thymic progenitors.

Germline-derived CDR1 and CDR2 are SGHRS and YFSETQ. The CDR3 is 18 amino acids. The junction had 10 bases not matched to a gene; V was cut back by 0 bases and J by 0 bases. This sample's TCRbeta library carried unique molecular identifier barcodes. Via MiXCR, TCRdb re-called the PCR reads, giving one row per CDR3 protein. The table records more than 15,000 distinct CDR3 sequences, under 6.5% of them present only once. The sample holds many counts of this clonotype. Its cognate antigen is unknown. The sequences come from PBMCs, collected before TCRalphabeta/CD19-depleted stem cell transplant. This TCR derives from a boy between 5 and 17 years old with acute lymphoblastic leukemia, due to receive a stem cell transplant. The chain is built from TRBV5-1 and TRBJ2-3, with 7 positions matching TRBD1. The CDR3 DNA is TGCGCCAGCAGCTTGGTGCCAGGGGGTGGCCAAAGCACAGATACGCAGTATTTT. Its protein product is CASSLVPGGGQSTDTQYF.